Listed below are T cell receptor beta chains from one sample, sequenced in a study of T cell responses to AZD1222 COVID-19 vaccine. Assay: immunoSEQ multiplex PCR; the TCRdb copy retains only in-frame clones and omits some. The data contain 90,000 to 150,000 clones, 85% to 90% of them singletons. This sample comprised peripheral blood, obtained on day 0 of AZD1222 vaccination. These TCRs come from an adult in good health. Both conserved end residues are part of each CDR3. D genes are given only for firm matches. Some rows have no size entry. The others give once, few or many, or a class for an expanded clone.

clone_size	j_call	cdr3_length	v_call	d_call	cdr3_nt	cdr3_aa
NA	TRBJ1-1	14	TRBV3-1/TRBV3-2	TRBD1	TGTGCCAGCAGCGACAGGGGCGCGAACACTGAAGCTTTCTTT	CASSDRGANTEAFF
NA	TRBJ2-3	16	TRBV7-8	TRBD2	TGTGCCAGCAGCTTCCTAGCGGGAGGGGGCACAGATACGCAGTATTTT	CASSFLAGGGTDTQYF
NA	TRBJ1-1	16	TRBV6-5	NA	TGTGCCAGCAGTTACTCGGCCAACAGGATGAACACTGAAGCTTTCTTT	CASSYSANRMNTEAFF
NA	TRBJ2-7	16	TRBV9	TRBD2	TGTGCCAGCAGCGTAGAAGCGGGAGGGCCTCCCTACGAGCAGTACTTC	CASSVEAGGPPYEQYF
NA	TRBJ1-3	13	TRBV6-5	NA	TGTGCCGGCGAACAGGGATCGGGAAACACCATATATTTT	CAGEQGSGNTIYF
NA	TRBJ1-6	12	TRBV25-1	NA	TGTGCCAGCAGCCTGGTAAATTCACCCCTCCACTTT	CASSLVNSPLHF
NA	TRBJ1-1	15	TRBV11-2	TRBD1	TGTGCCAGCAGCTTAGAGGGCAGGGGGGACACTGAAGCTTTCTTT	CASSLEGRGDTEAFF
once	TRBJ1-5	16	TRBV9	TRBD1	TGTGCCAGCAGCCCACGGGGAGGGGGCTGCAATCAGCCCCAGCATTTT	CASSPRGGGCNQPQHF
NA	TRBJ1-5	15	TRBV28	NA	TGTGCCAGCAGGGGGACACCGACCTCCAATCAGCCCCAGCATTTT	CASRGTPTSNQPQHF
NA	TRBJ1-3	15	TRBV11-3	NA	TGTGCCAGCAGCTTAGGGACTGTCTCTGGAAACACCATATATTTT	CASSLGTVSGNTIYF
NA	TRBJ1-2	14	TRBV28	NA	TGTGCCAGCAGTTTTTCTCCAGCTAACTATGGCTACACCTTC	CASSFSPANYGYTF
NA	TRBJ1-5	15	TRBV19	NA	TGTGCCAGTAGTATTGGGGGGGGTAGCAATCAGCCCCAGCATTTT	CASSIGGGSNQPQHF
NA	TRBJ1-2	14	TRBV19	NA	TGTGCCAGTAGTATCATGGGGCGACTCTATGGCTACACCTTC	CASSIMGRLYGYTF
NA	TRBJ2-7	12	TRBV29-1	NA	TGCAGCGTTGAAGATGTCACCCACGGGCAGTACTTC	CSVEDVTHGQYF
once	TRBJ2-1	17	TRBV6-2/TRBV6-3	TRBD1	TGTGCCAGCAGTTACTCCCCCCCAGGGGGCGTCTACAATGAGCAGTTCTTC	CASSYSPPGGVYNEQFF
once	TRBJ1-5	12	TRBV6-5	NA	TGTGCCAGCAGTTACCGCAATCAGCCCCAGCATTTT	CASSYRNQPQHF
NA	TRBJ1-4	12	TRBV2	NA	TGTGCCAGCAGAGGAACAGGGACGAAACTGTTTTTT	CASRGTGTKLFF
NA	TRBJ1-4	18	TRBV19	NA	TGTGCCACTAAATCCGGGGAGGACGGATTAGAATTCCATGAAAAACTGTTTTTT	CATKSGEDGLEFHEKLFF
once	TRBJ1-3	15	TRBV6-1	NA	TGTGCCAGCAGTGAAGCGGGAGCTAGGGGAAACACCATATATTTT	CASSEAGARGNTIYF
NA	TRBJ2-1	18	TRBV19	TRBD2	TGTGCCAGTAGCAAGGGACTAGCGGGATTCCGCTCCTACAATGAGCAGTTCTTC	CASSKGLAGFRSYNEQFF
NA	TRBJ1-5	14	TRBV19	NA	TGTGCCAGTAGAGGTGGGACTCTCAATCAGCCCCAGCATTTT	CASRGGTLNQPQHF
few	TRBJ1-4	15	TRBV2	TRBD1	TGTGCCAGCAGGGAAAGACAGGGGCGTTATGAAAAACTGTTTTTT	CASRERQGRYEKLFF
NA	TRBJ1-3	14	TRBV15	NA	TGTGCCACCAGCGTGAGAGGGGTTGGAAACACCATATATTTT	CATSVRGVGNTIYF
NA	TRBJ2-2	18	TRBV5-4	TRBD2	TGTGCCAGCAGCTTGGTTAGGACTAGCGGGGGGGCTGCCGGGGAGCTGTTTTTT	CASSLVRTSGGAAGELFF
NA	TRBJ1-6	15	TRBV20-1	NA	TGCAGTGCTAGTTGGGGGTGGAAGGACAATTCACCCCTCCACTTT	CSASWGWKDNSPLHF
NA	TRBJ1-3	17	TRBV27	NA	TGTGCCAGCAGTTTAATGCCCCCCAGGGGCGCAGGAAACACCATATATTTT	CASSLMPPRGAGNTIYF
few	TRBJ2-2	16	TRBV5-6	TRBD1	TGTGCCAGCAGCGCAACGCAGGGGGATTTGGACGGGGAGCTGTTTTTT	CASSATQGDLDGELFF
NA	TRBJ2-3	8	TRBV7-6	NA	TGTGCCACAGATACGCAGTATTTT	CATDTQYF
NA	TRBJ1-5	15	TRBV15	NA	TGTGCCACCAGCCCCCGGCAGGGATTCAATCAGCCCCAGCATTTT	CATSPRQGFNQPQHF
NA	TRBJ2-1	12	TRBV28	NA	TGTGCCAGCAGTTTAGACATCAATGAGCAGTTCTTC	CASSLDINEQFF
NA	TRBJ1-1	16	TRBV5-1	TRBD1	TGCGCCAGCAGCCCTCACGGAAGACAGGGAGGAACTGAAGCTTTCTTT	CASSPHGRQGGTEAFF
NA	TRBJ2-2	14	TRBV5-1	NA	TGCGCCAGCAGCTTGGGGCAGAACACCGGGGAGCTGTTTTTT	CASSLGQNTGELFF
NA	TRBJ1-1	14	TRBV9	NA	TGTGCCAGCAGCGTAGATACGGCTTACACTGAAGCTTTCTTT	CASSVDTAYTEAFF
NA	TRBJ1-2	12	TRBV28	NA	TGTGCCAGCAGTCTAGACAGCTATGGCTACACCTTC	CASSLDSYGYTF
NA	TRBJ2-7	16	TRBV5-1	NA	TGCGCCAGCAGCTTGTGGGTGACTGGGGGCGGAGGCGAGCAGTACTTC	CASSLWVTGGGGEQYF
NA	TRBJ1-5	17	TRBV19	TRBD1	TGTGCCAGTAGGGGGACAGGGGGCTTTACTAGCAATCAGCCCCAGCATTTT	CASRGTGGFTSNQPQHF
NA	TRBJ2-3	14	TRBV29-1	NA	TGCAGCGTTTCCATTGGCGGTCGCACAGATACGCAGTATTTT	CSVSIGGRTDTQYF